The clone carrying this T cell receptor (beta chain) has just a few counts. The sample belongs to a study of immune evolution from preneoplasia to lung adenocarcinoma. Libraries were prepared by immunoSEQ multiplex PCR; TCRdb keeps only in-frame clonotypes and omits some of them. The sample lists around 11,000 clones; approximately 81% were seen once. The sequenced sample consisted of FFPE minimally invasive lung adenocarcinoma tissue. This receptor was taken from a person aged 65 to 85 with lung adenocarcinoma.

In DNA, the CDR3 is TGTGCCAGCAGTCACATCGGGGACAATCGCAATCAGCCCCAGCATTTT. Its translation is CASSHIGDNRNQPQHF. The chain joins TRBV7-2 to TRBJ1-5; maybe TRBD1 (6 bases). Germline CDR1 and CDR2: SGHTA and FQGNSA. Between the trimmed V and J ends, which lost 6 bases and 2 bases, there was a span of 17 bases. CDR3 length: 16 amino acids.